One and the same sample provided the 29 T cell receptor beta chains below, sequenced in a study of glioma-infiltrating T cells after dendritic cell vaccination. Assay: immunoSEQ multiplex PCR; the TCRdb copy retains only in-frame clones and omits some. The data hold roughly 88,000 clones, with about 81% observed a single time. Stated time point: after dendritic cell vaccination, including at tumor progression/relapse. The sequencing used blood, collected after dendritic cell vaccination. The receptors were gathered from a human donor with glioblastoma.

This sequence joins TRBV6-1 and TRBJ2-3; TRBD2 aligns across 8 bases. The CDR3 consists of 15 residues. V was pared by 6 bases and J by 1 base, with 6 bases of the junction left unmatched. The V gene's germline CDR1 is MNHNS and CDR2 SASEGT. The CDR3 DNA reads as TGTGCCAGCAGCGTGGGACTAGGGGGCACAGATACGCAGTATTTT. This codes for CASSVGLGGTDTQYF.

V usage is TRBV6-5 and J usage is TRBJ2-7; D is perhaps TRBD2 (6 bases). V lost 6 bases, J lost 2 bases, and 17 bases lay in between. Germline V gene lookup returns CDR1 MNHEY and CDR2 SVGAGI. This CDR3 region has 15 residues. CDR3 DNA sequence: TGTGCCAGCAGGCCTGGGGGACTCACTCCCTACGAGCAGTACTTC. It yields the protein CASRPGGLTPYEQYF.

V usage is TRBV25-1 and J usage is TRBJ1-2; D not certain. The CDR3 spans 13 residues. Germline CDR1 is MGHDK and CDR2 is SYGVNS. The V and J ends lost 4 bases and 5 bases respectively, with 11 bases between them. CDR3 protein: CASSVSHTYGYTF. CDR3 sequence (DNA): TGTGCCAGCAGTGTAAGCCATACGTATGGCTACACCTTC.

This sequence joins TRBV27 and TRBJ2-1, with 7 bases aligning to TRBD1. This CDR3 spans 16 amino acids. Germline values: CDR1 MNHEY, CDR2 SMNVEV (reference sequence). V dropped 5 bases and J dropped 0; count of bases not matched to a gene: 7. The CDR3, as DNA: TGTGCCAGCAGTCCCCGGGACAGAAACTCCTACAATGAGCAGTTCTTC. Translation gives CASSPRDRNSYNEQFF.

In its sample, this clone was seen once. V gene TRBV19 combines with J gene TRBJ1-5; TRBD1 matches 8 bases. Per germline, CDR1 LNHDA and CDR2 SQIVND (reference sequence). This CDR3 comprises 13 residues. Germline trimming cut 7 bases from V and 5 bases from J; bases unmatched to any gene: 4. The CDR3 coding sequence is TGTGCCAGTATTGGACAGGGTTATCAGCCCCAGCATTTT. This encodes CASIGQGYQPQHF.

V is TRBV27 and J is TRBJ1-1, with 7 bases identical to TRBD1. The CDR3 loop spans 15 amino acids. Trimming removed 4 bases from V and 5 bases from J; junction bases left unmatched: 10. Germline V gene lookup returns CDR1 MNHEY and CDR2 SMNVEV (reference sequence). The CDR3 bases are TGTGCCAGCAGTTCTCTGACAGGGTGGAGGACTGAAGCTTTCTTT. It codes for CASSSLTGWRTEAFF.

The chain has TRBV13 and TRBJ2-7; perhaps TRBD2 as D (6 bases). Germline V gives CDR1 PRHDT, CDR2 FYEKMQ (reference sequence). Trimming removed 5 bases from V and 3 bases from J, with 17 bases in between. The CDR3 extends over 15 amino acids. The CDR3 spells CASSTAITGDYEQYF. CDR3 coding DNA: TGTGCCAGCAGCACCGCTATCACGGGGGACTACGAGCAGTACTTC.

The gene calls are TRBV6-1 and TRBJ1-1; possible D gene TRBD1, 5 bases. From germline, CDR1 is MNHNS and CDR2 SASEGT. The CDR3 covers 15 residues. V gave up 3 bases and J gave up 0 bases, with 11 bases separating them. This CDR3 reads CASSEGLGLNTEAFF. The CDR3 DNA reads TGTGCCAGCAGTGAGGGGCTTGGCTTGAACACTGAAGCTTTCTTT.

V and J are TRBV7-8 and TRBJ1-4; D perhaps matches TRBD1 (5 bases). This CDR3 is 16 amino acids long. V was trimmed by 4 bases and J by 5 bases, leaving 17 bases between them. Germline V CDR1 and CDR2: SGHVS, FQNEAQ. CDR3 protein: CASSYLGGTDNEKLFF. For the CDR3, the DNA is TGTGCCAGCAGCTATCTCGGGGGAACAGACAATGAAAAACTGTTTTTT.

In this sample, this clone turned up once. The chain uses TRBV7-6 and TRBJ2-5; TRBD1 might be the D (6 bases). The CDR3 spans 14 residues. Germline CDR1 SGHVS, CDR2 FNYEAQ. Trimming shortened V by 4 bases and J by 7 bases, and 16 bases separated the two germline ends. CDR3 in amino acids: CASSSTRGPGTQYF. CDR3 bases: TGTGCCAGCAGCTCAACCAGGGGTCCAGGGACCCAGTACTTC.

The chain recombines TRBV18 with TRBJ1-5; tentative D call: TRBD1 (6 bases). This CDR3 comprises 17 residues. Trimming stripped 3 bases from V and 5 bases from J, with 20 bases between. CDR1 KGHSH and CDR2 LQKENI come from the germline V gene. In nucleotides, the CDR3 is TGTGCCAGCTCACCCCAGCGGACAGCCCGGGACCATCAGCCCCAGCATTTT. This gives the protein CASSPQRTARDHQPQHF.

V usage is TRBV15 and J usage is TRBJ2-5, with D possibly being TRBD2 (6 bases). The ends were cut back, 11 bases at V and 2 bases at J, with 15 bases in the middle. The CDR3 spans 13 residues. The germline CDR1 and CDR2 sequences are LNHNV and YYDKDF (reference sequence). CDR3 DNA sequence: TGTGCCGTAGGGAGGTATCGACAAGAGACCCAGTACTTC. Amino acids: CAVGRYRQETQYF.

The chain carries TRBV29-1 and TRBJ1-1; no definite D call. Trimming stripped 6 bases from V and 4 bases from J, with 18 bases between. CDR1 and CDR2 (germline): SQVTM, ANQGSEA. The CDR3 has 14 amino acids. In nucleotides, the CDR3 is TGCAGCGTGGAAAACAAACTTTCGGGCACTGAAGCTTTCTTT. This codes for CSVENKLSGTEAFF.

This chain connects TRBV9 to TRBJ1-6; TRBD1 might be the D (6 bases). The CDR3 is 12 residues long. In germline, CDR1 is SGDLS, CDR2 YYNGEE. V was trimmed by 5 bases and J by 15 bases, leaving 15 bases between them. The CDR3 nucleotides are TGTGCCAGCAGTTCCGACAGGATTCTCCTCCACTTT. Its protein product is CASSSDRILLHF. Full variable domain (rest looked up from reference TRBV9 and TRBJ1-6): DSGVTQTPKHLITATGQRVTLRCSPRSGDLSVYWYQQSLDQGLQFLIQYYNGEERAKGNILERFSAQQFPDLHSELNLSSLELGDSALYFCASSSDRILLHFGNGTRLTVT.

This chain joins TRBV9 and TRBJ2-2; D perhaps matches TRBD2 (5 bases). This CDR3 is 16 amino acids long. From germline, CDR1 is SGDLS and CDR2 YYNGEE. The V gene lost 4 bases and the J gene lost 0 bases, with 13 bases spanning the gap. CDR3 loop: CASSPRTLPNTGELFF. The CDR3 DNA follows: TGTGCCAGCAGCCCCCGGACTCTTCCGAACACCGGGGAGCTGTTTTTT.

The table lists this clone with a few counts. The CDR3 bases are TGTGCCAGCAGCTTACGGACTAGCGGGGGCAATGAGCAGTTCTTC. It encodes CASSLRTSGGNEQFF. The gene calls are TRBV7-9 and TRBJ2-1; TRBD2 aligns across 13 bases. Trimming cost V 2 bases and J 6 bases; bases outside gene matches: 1. The CDR3 is 15 amino acids. From germline, CDR1 is SEHNR and CDR2 FQNEAQ (reference sequence).

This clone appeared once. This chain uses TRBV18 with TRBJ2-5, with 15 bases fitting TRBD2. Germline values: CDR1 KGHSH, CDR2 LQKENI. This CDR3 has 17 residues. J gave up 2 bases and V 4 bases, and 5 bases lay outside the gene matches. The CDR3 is CASSLLGLAGGQETQYF. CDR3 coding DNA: TGTGCCAGCTCACTGCTCGGACTAGCGGGAGGGCAAGAGACCCAGTACTTC.

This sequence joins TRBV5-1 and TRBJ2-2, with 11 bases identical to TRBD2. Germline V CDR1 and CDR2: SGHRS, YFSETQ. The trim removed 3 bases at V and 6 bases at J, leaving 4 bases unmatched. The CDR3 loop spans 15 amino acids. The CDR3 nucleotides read TGCGCCAGCAGCTCACTAGCGGGAGTGGCCGGGGAGCTGTTTTTT. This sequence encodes CASSSLAGVAGELFF.

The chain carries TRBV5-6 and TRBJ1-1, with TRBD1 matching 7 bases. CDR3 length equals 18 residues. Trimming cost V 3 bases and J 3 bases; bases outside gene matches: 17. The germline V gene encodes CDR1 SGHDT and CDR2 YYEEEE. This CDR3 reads CASSSLGTVSTKDTEAFF. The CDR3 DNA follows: TGTGCCAGCAGCTCACTGGGGACAGTCTCTACAAAGGACACTGAAGCTTTCTTT.

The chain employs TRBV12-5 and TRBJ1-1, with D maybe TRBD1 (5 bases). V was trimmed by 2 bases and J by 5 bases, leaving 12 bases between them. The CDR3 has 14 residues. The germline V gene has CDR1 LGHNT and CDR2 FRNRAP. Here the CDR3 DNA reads TGTGCTAGTGGTTTGACCGGGGGAAGGACTGAAGCTTTCTTT. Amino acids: CASGLTGGRTEAFF.

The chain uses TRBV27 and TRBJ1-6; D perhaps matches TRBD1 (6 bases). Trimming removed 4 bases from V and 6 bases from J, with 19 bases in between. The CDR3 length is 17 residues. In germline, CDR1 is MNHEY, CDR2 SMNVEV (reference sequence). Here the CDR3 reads CASSSPDRARFNSPLHF. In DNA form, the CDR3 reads TGTGCCAGCAGTTCCCCGGACAGAGCTAGATTTAATTCACCCCTCCACTTT.

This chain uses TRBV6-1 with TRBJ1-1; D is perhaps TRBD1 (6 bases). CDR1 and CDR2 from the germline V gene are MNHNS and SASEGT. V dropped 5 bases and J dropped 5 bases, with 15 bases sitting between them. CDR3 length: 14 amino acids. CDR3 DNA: TGTGCCAGCAGTACCCGGGACATGGGAACTGAAGCTTTCTTT. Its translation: CASSTRDMGTEAFF.

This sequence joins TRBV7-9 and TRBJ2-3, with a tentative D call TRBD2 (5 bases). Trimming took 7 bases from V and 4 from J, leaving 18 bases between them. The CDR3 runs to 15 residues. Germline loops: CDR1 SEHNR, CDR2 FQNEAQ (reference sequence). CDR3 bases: TGTGCCAGCAACTATGCGGGTCAGACCCCAGATACGCAGTATTTT. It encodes CASNYAGQTPDTQYF.

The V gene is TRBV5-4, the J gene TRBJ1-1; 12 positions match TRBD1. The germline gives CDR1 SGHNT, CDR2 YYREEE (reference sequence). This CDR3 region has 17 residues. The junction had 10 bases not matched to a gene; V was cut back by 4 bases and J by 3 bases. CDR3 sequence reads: CASSPGGTGGADTEAFF. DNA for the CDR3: TGTGCCAGCAGCCCTGGCGGGACAGGGGGCGCCGACACTGAAGCTTTCTTT.

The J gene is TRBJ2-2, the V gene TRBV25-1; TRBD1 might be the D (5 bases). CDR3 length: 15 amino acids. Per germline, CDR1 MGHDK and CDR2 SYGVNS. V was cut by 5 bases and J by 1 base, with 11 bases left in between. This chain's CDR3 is CASSSQDMNTGELFF. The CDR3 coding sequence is TGTGCCAGCAGTAGCCAGGACATGAACACCGGGGAGCTGTTTTTT.

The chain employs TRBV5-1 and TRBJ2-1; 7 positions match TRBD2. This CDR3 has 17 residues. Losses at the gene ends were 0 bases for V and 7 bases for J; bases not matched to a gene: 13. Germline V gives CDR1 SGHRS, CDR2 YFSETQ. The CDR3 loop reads CASSLAKRAGNLNEQFF. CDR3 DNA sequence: TGCGCCAGCAGCTTGGCTAAAAGAGCGGGGAATTTGAATGAGCAGTTCTTC. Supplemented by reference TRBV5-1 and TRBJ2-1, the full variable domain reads KAGVTQTPRYLIKTRGQQVTLSCSPISGHRSVSWYQQTPGQGLQFLFEYFSETQRNKGNFPGRFSGRQFSNSRSEMNVSTLELGDSALYLCASSLAKRAGNLNEQFFGPGTRLTVL.

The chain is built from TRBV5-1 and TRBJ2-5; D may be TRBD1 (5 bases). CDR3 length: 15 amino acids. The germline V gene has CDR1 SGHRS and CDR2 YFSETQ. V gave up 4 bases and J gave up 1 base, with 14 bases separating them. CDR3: CASSNPSGIQETQYF. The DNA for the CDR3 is TGCGCCAGCAGCAACCCTTCAGGGATCCAAGAGACCCAGTACTTC. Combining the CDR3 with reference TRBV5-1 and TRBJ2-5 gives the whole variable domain KAGVTQTPRYLIKTRGQQVTLSCSPISGHRSVSWYQQTPGQGLQFLFEYFSETQRNKGNFPGRFSGRQFSNSRSEMNVSTLELGDSALYLCASSNPSGIQETQYFGPGTRLLVL.

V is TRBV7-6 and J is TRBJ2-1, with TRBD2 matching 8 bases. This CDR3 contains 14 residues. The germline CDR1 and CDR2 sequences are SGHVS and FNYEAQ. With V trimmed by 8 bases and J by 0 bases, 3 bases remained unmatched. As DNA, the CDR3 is TGTGCCAGCGGCGGGGGGAGCTCCTACAATGAGCAGTTCTTC. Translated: CASGGGSSYNEQFF. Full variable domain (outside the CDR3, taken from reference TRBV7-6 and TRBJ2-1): GAGVSQSPRYKVTKRGQDVALRCDPISGHVSLYWYRQALGQGPEFLTYFNYEAQQDKSGLPNDRFSAERPEGSISTLTIQRTEQRDSAMYRCASGGGSSYNEQFFGPGTRLTVL.

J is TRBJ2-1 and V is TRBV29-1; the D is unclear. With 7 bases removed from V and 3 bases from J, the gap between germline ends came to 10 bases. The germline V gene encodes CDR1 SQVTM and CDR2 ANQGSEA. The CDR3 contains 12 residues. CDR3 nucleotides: TGCAGCGCCATGACAAACTACAATGAGCAGTTCTTC. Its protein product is CSAMTNYNEQFF.